The sequence of this T cell receptor beta chain was determined in a study of vaccination effects on CD4 cells after COVID-19. Study details: Participants each got two BNT162b2 or mRNA-1273 vaccine doses. Pre-vaccine samples were drawn 16 days and one week before the first dose.

The CDR3 is 14 residues long. Per the germline V gene, CDR1 is GTSNPN and CDR2 is SVGIG (reference sequence). V was shortened by 2 bases and J by 0 bases, with 10 bases between the two germline ends. A word on this clone: Its cognate antigen is unknown.

The table came from immunoSEQ multiplex PCR; TCRdb's copy has only in-frame clones and leaves some out. The sample consists of under 80,000 clones, about 69% of them appearing once. Expansion with viral peptide pools was applied to antigen-specific CD4+ T cells by the ViraFEST assay prior to sequencing. The authors isolated CD4+ T cells after roughly 10 days of culture. The person had PCR-confirmed SARS-CoV-2 infection between March and December 2020. Fresh IL-2-containing medium replaced half the medium on days 3 and 7. The sample in question was CD4+ T cells from PBMCs cultured with HIV peptides, obtained before COVID-19 vaccination. The subset is: HIV-1 Nef peptide pool negative control/reference culture. The genes are TRBV30 and TRBJ1-2, with D unclear. This sequence originates from a human donor who had a prior SARS-CoV-2 infection. Written as DNA, the CDR3 is TGTGCCTGGAGTCCAGGCCCATCTAACTATGGCTACACCTTC. It translates to CAWSPGPSNYGYTF.